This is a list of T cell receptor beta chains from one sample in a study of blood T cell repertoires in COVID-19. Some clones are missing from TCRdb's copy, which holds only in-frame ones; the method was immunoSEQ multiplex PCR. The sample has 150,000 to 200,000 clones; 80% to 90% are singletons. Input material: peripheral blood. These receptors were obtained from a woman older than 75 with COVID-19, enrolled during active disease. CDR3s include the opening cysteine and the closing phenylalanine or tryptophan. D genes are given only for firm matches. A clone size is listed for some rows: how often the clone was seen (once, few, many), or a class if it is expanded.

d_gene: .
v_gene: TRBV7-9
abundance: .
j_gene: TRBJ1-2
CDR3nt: TGTGCCAGCAGTCCCCTAGGTCCAGTAGGCTACACCTTC
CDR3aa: CASSPLGPVGYTF

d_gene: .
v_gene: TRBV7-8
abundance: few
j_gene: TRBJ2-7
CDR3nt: TGTGCCAGCAGTCCCGTCGGTGGAGGCTACATACAGTACTTC
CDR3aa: CASSPVGGGYIQYF

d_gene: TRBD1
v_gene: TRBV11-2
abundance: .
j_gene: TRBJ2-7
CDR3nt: TGTGCCAGCAGCTTAGCCTCGGGACAGGGTTACGAGCAGTACTTC
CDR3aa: CASSLASGQGYEQYF

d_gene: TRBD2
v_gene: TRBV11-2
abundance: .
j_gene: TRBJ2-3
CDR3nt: TGTGCCAGCAGCGGGGGGGGCACAGATACGCAGTATTTT
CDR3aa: CASSGGGTDTQYF

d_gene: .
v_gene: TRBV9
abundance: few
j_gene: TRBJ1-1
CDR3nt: TGTGCCAGCAGCGCTATAGTAGGGGGAGAAACTGAAGCTTTCTTT
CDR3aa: CASSAIVGGETEAFF

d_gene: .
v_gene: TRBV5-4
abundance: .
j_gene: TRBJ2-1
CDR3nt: TGTGCCAGCAGCTCGCAACAGGGCCCCCCCTACAATGAGCAGTTCTTC
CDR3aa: CASSSQQGPPYNEQFF

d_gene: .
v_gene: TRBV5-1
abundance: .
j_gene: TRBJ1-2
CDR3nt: TGCGCCAGCAGCATCCAGGGCTGGGATGGCTACACCTTC
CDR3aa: CASSIQGWDGYTF

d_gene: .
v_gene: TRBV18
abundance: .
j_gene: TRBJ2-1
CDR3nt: TGTGCCAGCTCACCACCCGGGTTTGGCTACAATGAGCAGTTCTTC
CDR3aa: CASSPPGFGYNEQFF

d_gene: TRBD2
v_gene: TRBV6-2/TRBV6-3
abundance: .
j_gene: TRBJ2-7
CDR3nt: TGTGCCAGCAGTAGGCGGGGGGTTTCCTACGAGCAGTACTTC
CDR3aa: CASSRRGVSYEQYF

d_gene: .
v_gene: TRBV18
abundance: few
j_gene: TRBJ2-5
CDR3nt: TGTGCCAGCTCACCTACAGGGCCACAAGAGACCCAGTACTTC
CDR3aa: CASSPTGPQETQYF

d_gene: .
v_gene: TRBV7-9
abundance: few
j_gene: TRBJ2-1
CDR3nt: TGTGCCAGCAGCTTAGACAGGGTCAATGAGCAGTTCTTC
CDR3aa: CASSLDRVNEQFF

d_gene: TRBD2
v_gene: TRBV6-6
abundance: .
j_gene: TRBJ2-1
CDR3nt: TGTGCCAGCAGTTGGACTAGCGGGGCCAACAATGAGCAGTTCTTC
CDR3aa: CASSWTSGANNEQFF

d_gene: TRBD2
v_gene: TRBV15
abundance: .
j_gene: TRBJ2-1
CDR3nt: TGTGCCACCAGCAGGGGGACTAGCGAGGCTGAGCAGTTCTTC
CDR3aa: CATSRGTSEAEQFF

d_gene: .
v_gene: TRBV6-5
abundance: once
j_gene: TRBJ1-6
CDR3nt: TGTGCCAGCACGAGGGATAGGCTCAATTCACCCCTCCACTTT
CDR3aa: CASTRDRLNSPLHF

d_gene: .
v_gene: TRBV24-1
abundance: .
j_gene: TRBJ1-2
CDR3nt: TGTGCCACCAGTGATTCGGGGGGCCGTCGTGGCTACACCTTC
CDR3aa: CATSDSGGRRGYTF

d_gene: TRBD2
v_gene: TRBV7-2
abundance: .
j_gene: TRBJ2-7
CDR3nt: TGTGCCAGCAGCTTAGCTCCTAGCGGGGGGGCCAGGTACGAGCAGTACTTC
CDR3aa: CASSLAPSGGARYEQYF

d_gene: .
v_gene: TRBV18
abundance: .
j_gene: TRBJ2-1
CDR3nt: TGTGCCAGCTCACCGGGACAACCCCGCTCCTACAATGAGCAGTTCTTC
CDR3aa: CASSPGQPRSYNEQFF

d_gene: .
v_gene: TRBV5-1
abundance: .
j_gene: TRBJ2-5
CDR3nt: TGCGCCAGCAGCTTGGGGGGAGAGGAGACCCAGTACTTC
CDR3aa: CASSLGGEETQYF

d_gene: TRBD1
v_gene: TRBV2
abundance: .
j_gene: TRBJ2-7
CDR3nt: TGTGCCACCCTAAGGGCAGGGGGCTACGAGCAGTACTTC
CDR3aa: CATLRAGGYEQYF

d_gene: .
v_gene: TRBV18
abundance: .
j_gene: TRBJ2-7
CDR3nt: TGTGCCAGCTCACCACTCCCAGGGTACGGCGACGAGCAGTACTTC
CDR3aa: CASSPLPGYGDEQYF

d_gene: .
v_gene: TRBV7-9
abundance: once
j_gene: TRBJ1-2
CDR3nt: TGTGCCAGCAGCTTAGGCGTAAATGGCTACACCTTC
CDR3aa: CASSLGVNGYTF

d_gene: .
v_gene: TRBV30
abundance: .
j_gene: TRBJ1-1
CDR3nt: TGTGCCCTCACCCCACCACCCGGGGGGAACGCTGAAGCTTTCTTT
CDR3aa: CALTPPPGGNAEAFF

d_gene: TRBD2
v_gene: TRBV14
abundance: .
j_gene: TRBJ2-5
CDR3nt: TGTGCCAGCAGCCCGCTCTCGGGGGGGCAAGAGACCCAGTACTTC
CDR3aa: CASSPLSGGQETQYF

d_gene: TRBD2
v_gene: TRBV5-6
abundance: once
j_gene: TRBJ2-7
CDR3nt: TGTGCCAGCAGCGCGGGACTAGCGGTCTACGAGCAGTACTTC
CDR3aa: CASSAGLAVYEQYF

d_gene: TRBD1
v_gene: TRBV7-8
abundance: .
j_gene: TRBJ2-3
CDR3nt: TGTGCCAGCAGCCCATGGACAGGACGCACAGATACGCAGTATTTT
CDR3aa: CASSPWTGRTDTQYF